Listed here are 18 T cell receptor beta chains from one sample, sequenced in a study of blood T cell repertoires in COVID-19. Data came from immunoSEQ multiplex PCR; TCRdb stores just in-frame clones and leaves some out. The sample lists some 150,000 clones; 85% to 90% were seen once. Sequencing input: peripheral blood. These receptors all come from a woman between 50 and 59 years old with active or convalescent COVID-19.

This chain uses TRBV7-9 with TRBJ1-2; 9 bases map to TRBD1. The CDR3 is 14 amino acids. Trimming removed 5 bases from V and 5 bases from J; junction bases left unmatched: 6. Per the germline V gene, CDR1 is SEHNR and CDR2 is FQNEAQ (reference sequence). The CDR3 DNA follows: TGTGCCAGCAGCAACGCCGGGACAGGGTATGGCTACACCTTC. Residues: CASSNAGTGYGYTF.

CDR3 in amino acids: CASSQSRDRGPREQFF. The CDR3 DNA reads TGTGCCAGCAGCCAAAGCCGGGACAGGGGGCCCCGGGAGCAGTTCTTC. V gene TRBV7-9 combines with J gene TRBJ2-1; 12 positions match TRBD1. The length of the CDR3 is 16 residues. In germline, CDR1 is SEHNR, CDR2 FQNEAQ (reference sequence). V was clipped by 5 bases and J by 10 bases; unmatched bases: 12.

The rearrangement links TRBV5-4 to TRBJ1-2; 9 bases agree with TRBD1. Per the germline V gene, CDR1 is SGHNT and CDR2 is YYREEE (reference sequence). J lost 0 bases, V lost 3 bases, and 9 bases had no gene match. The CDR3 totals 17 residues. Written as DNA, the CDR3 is TGTGCCAGCAGCTCCCCGGACAGGGGTCTAGCTAACTATGGCTACACCTTC. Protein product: CASSSPDRGLANYGYTF.

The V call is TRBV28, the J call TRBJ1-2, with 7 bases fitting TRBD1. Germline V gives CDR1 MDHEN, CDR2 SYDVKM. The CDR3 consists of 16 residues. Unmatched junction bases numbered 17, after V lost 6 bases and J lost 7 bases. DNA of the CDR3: TGTGCCAGCAGCTCCGGGACAGCGACTTTGTGGGGTGGCTACACCTTC. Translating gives CASSSGTATLWGGYTF.

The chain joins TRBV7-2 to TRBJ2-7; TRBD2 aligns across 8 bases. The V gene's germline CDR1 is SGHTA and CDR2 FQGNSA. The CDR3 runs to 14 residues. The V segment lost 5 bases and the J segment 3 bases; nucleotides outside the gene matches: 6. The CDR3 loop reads CASSPGGGFYEQYF. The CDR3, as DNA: TGTGCCAGCAGCCCCGGGGGGGGTTTCTACGAGCAGTACTTC.

CDR3: CASSMRPKRETQYF. CDR3 bases: TGTGCCAGTAGTATGCGGCCAAAGAGGGAGACCCAGTACTTC. V is TRBV19 and J is TRBJ2-5, with no clear D. Germline CDR1 reads LNHDA; CDR2 reads SQIVND (reference sequence). The CDR3 consists of 14 residues. Trimming shortened V by 3 bases and J by 5 bases, and 13 bases separated the two germline ends.

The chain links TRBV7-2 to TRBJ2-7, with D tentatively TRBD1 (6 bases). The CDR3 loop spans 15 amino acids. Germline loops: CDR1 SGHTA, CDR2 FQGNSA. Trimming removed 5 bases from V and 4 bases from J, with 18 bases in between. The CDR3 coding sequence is TGTGCCAGCAGCCCACACCGGGACACTCTTTACGAGCAGTACTTC. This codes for CASSPHRDTLYEQYF.

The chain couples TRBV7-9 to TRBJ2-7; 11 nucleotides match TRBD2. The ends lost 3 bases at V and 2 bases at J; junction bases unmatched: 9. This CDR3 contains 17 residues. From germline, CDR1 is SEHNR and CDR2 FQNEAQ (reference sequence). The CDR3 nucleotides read TGTGCCAGCAGCTTCCATCTAGCGGGGGGTCGAGCCTACGAGCAGTACTTC. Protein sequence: CASSFHLAGGRAYEQYF.

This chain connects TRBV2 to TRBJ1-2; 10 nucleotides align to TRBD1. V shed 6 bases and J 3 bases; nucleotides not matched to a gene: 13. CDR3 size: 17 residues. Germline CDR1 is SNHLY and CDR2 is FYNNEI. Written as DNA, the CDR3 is TGTGCCAGCAGGGGCGGGACAGGGGAATCTTTATACTATGGCTACACCTTC. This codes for CASRGGTGESLYYGYTF.

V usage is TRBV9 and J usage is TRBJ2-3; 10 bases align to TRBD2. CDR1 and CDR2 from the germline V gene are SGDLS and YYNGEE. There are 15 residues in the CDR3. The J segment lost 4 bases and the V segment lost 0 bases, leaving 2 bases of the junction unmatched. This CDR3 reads CASSVDSGRADTQYF. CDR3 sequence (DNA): TGTGCCAGCAGCGTAGACAGCGGGAGGGCAGATACGCAGTATTTT.

The CDR3 is CASSGRETQYF. Here the CDR3 DNA reads TGTGCCAGCAGCGGCAGGGAGACCCAGTACTTC. The V and J genes are TRBV21-1 and TRBJ2-5; the table calls TRBD1, which could not be checked here. TRBV21-1 is classified as a pseudogene. CDR3 length: 11 residues.

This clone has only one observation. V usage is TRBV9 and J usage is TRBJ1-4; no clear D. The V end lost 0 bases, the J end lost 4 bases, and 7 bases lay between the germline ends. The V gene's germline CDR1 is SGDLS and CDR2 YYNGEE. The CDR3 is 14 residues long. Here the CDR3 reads CASSVGGFNEKLFF. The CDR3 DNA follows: TGTGCCAGCAGCGTAGGAGGGTTTAATGAAAAACTGTTTTTT.

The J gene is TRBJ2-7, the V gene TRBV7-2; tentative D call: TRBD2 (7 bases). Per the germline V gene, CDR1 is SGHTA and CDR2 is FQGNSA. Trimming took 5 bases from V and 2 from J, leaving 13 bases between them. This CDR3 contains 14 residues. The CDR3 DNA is TGTGCCAGCAGCGTGGGGGGGGCGGCCTACGAGCAGTACTTC. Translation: CASSVGGAAYEQYF.

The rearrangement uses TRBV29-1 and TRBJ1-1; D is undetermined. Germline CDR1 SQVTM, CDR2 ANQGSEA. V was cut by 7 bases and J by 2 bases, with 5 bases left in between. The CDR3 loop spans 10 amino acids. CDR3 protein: CSGLNTEAFF. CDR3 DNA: TGCAGCGGGCTTAACACTGAAGCTTTCTTT.

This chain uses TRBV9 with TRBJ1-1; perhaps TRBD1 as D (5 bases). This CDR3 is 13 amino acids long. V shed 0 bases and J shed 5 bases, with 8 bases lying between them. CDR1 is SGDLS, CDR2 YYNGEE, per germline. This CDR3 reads CASSVGPGTEAFF. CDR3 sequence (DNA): TGTGCCAGCAGCGTAGGGCCAGGGACTGAAGCTTTCTTT.

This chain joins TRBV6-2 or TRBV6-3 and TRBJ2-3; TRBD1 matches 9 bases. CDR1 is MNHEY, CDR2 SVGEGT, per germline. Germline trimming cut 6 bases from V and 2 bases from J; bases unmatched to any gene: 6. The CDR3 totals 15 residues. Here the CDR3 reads CASSSGQGNTDTQYF. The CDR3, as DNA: TGTGCCAGCAGCTCCGGACAGGGGAACACAGATACGCAGTATTTT.

CDR3 protein: CASSAGTGMFSPLHF. The CDR3 DNA reads TGTGCCAGCAGCGCCGGGACAGGGATGTTCTCACCCCTCCACTTT. The V and J genes are TRBV7-6 and TRBJ1-6; TRBD1 matches at 9 bases. This CDR3 contains 15 residues. Germline V gene lookup returns CDR1 SGHVS and CDR2 FNYEAQ. The trim removed 5 bases at V and 10 bases at J, leaving 9 bases unmatched. Full variable domain (remainder filled in from reference TRBV7-6 and TRBJ1-6): GAGVSQSPRYKVTKRGQDVALRCDPISGHVSLYWYRQALGQGPEFLTYFNYEAQQDKSGLPNDRFSAERPEGSISTLTIQRTEQRDSAMYRCASSAGTGMFSPLHFGNGTRLTVT.

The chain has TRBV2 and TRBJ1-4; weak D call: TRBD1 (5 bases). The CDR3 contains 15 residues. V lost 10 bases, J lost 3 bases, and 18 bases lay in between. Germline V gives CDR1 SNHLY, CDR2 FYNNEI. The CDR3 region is CAIMGLGAANEKLFF. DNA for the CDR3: TGTGCCATCATGGGCCTAGGGGCAGCTAATGAAAAACTGTTTTTT.